This paragraph covers one T cell receptor (beta chain) sequence. Its antigen is still unknown. From germline, CDR1 is LNHDA and CDR2 SQIVND (reference sequence). The V gene lost 8 bases and the J gene lost 8 bases, with 24 bases spanning the gap. CDR3 length equals 15 residues. This entry is derived from a study of identical twins' blood T cells. Regarding the study as a whole: Each donor's most abundant TCRbeta clonotypes shared more CDR3 sequences with her twin than unrelated donors. Twins shared about as many clonotypes as their cloneset sizes predicted.

Using its own MiXCR run on the 5' RACE reads, TCRdb lists one record per CDR3 protein. The table records 350,000 to 400,000 distinct CDR3 sequences, about 28% of them present only once. The chain couples TRBV19 to TRBJ1-2, with a possible D match to TRBD1 (5 bases). The sequence came from a woman aged 18 to 49 in good health. Material for sequencing was PBMCs. CDR3 protein: CASHSIGQTPGGYTF. CDR3 nucleotide sequence: TGTGCCAGTCATAGTATTGGCCAAACCCCAGGGGGCTACACCTTC.